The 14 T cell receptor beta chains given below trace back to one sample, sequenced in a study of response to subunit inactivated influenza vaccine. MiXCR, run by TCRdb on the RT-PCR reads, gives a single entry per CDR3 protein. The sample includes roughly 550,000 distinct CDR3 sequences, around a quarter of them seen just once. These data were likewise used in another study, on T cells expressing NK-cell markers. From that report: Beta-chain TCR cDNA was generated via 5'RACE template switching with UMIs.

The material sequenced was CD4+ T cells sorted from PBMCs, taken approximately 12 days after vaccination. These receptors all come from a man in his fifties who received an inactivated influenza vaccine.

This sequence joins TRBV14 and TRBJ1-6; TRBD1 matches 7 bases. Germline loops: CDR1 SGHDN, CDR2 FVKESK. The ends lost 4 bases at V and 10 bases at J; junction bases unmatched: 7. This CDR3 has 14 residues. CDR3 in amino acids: CASSRGRGYSPLHF. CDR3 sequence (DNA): TGTGCCAGCAGCCGGGGCAGGGGGTACTCACCCCTCCACTTT.

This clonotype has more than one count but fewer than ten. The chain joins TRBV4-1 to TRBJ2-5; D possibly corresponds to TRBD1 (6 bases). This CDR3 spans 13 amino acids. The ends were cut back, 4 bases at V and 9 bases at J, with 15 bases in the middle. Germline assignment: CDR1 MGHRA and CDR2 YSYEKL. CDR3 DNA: TGCGCCAGCAGCCGTTACCCTCCAGGGGCCCAGTACTTC. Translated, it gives CASSRYPPGAQYF.

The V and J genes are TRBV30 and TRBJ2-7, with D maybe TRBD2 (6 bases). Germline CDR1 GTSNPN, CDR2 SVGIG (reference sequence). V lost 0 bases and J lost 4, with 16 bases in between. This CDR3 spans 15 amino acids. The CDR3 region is CAWSVGLAGMYEQYF. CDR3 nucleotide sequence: TGTGCCTGGAGTGTAGGTCTGGCGGGGATGTACGAGCAGTACTTC.

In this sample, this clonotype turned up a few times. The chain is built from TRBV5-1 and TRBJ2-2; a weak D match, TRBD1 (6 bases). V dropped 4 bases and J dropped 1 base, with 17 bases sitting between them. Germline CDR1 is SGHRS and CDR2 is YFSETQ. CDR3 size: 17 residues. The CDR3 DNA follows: TGCGCCAGCAGCGGAAATAACAGGGCTCTGAACACCGGGGAGCTGTTTTTT. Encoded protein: CASSGNNRALNTGELFF.

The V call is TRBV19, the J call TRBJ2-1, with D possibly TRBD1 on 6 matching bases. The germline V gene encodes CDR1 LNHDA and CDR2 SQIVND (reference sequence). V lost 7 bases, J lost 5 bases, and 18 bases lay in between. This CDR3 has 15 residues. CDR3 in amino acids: CASTPPGHGHNEQFF. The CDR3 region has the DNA TGTGCCAGTACCCCGCCGGGACATGGCCACAATGAGCAGTTCTTC.

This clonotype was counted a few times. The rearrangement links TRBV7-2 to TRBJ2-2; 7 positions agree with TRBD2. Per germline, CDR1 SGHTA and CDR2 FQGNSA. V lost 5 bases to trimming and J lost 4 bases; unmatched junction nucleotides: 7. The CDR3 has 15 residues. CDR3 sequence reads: CASSPGSGSTGELFF. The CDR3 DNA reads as TGTGCCAGCAGCCCCGGTAGCGGGTCCACCGGGGAGCTGTTTTTT.

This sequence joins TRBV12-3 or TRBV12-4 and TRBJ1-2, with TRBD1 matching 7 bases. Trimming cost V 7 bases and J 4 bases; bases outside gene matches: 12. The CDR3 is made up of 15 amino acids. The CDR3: CASTAYWTGSYGYTF. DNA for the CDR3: TGTGCCAGCACTGCGTACTGGACAGGTAGCTATGGCTACACCTTC.

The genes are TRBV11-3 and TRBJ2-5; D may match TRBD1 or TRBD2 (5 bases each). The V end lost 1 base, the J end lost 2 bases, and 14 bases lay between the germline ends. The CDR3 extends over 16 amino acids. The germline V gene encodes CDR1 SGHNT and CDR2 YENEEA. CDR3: CASSLAKGPGQETQYF. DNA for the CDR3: TGTGCCAGCAGCTTAGCCAAGGGACCGGGACAAGAGACCCAGTACTTC.

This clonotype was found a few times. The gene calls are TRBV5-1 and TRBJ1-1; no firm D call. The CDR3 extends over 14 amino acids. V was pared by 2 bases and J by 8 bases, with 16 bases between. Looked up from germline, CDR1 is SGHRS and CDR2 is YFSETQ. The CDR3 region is CASSFGTSTVEAFF. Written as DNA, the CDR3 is TGCGCCAGCAGCTTTGGAACCAGCACAGTAGAAGCTTTCTTT.

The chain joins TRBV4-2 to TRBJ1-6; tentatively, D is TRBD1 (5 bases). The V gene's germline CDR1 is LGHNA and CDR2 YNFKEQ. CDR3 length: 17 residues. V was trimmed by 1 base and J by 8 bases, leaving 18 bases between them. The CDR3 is CASSQGGVAGLHSPLHF. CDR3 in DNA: TGTGCCAGCAGCCAAGGGGGGGTGGCAGGGTTGCATTCACCCCTCCACTTT.

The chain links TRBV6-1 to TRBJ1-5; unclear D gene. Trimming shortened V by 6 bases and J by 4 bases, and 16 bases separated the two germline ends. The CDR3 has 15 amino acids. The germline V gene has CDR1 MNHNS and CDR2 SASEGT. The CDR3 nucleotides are TGTGCCAGCAGCATAACGGACGGCCTGAATCAGCCCCAGCATTTT. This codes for CASSITDGLNQPQHF.

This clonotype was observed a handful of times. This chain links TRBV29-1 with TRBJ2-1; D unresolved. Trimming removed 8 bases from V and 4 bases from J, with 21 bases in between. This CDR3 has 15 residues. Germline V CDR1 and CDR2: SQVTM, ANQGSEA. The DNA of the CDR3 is TGCAGCCAAATCGGGTCAGTTGGTTTTTACAATGAGCAGTTCTTC. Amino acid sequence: CSQIGSVGFYNEQFF.

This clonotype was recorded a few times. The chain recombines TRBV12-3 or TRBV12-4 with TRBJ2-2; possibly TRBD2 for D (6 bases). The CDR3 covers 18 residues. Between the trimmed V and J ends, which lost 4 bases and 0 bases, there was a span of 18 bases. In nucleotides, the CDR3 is TGTGCCAGCAGTTGGGGGGTTGGAGGGCAAGCGAACACCGGGGAGCTGTTTTTT. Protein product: CASSWGVGGQANTGELFF.

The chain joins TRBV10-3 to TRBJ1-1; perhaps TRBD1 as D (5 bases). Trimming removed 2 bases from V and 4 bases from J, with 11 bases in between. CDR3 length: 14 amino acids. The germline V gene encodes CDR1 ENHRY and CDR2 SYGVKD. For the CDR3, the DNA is TGTGCCATCAGTGAGAAGGGGACGTTCACTGAAGCTTTCTTT. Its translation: CAISEKGTFTEAFF.